The entry below describes one TCR beta chain. The sample is drawn from a study of blood T cell repertoires in COVID-19. Study information: The United States, Italy and Spain provided the acute and convalescent COVID-19 samples.

In assigning cohorts, the study relied on participant-reported clinical history. Germline V gene data show CDR1 as MDHEN and CDR2 as SYDVKM. The CDR3 totals 15 residues. Trimming stripped 6 bases from V and 0 bases from J, with 15 bases between. As handled by the study authors: Estimates of nucleated cell counts were drawn from the amplification of reference gene primers. Repertoires were generated with immunoSEQ multiplex PCR, while TCRdb's copy carries only in-frame clones and drops some. The DNA gave D and trimming, while V, J and clone size come from that table. The sample comprises approximately 240,000 clones, around 87% of which are singletons, and about 6% rests with the top ten.

Sequences were obtained from PBMCs or T cells enriched from blood (not recorded which). This TCR was recovered from a woman aged 30 to 39 with acute COVID-19. The chain links TRBV28 to TRBJ2-7; D is perhaps TRBD2 (6 bases). The CDR3 nucleotides are TGTGCCAGCAGGGGGGTGGGGGGACCCTCCTACGAGCAGTACTTC. Translation gives CASRGVGGPSYEQYF.